This T cell receptor beta chain is from a study of shared clonotypes between healthy human individuals. Regarding the study as a whole: Compared with clonotypes that all four donors shared, non-shared clonotypes had lower generation probabilities.

As regards this clone: What it binds is unknown.

Trimming at V came to 4 bases and at J to 7 bases, leaving 12 bases not matched to a gene. This CDR3 is built from 17 residues. Germline lookup yields CDR1 LGHNA and CDR2 YSLEER. An assay was performed, and its level was deep. Sequencing used immunoSEQ multiplex PCR; TCRdb keeps in-frame clones, though not all of them. Counted here are 1.4 million or so clones, around 98.5% occurring once; the ten biggest clones make up approximately 0.4%. This sequence joins TRBV4-3 and TRBJ2-1; 11 bases fit TRBD2. The TCR originated in a man aged 30 to 45 in good health. Specimen: naive CD4+ T cells sorted from blood. Noted subset: CD45RA+ positively selected. This CDR3 reads CASSRVISGRALNEQFF. The DNA of the CDR3 is TGCGCCAGCAGCCGTGTAATTAGCGGGAGGGCCTTAAATGAGCAGTTCTTC.